These 12 T cell receptor beta chains came from one sample sequenced in a study of CD8 T cells in ankylosing spondylitis. MiXCR, applied by TCRdb to the 5' RACE reads, yields one record per CDR3 protein. The sample lists around 150,000 distinct CDR3 sequences; under 55% were seen once. Sequencing used synovial fluid, either unsorted or a sorted T cell fraction (not recorded which). Source of these receptors: a male donor with ankylosing spondylitis.

The V gene is TRBV12-3 or TRBV12-4, the J gene TRBJ2-1, with D hard to call. V was trimmed by 3 bases and J by 4 bases, leaving 13 bases between them. The CDR3 totals 15 residues. The CDR3: CASSLGPSLYNEQFF. For the CDR3, the DNA is TGTGCCAGCAGTTTGGGCCCTTCCCTATACAATGAGCAGTTCTTC.

The J gene is TRBJ2-7, the V gene TRBV2; no reliable D call. The CDR3 length is 11 residues. The ends were cut back, 2 bases at V and 4 bases at J, with 3 bases in the middle. CDR1 SNHLY and CDR2 FYNNEI come from the germline V gene. The CDR3 region is CASSEWYEQYF. The CDR3 DNA sequence: TGTGCCAGCAGTGAATGGTACGAGCAGTACTTC.

At least ten counts were recorded for this clonotype. The chain is built from TRBV20-1 and TRBJ2-2; 10 bases map to TRBD1. Germline-derived CDR1 and CDR2 are DFQATT and SNEGSKA (reference sequence). J lost 3 bases, V lost 4 bases, and 5 bases had no gene match. The CDR3 has 15 residues. The CDR3 sequence: CSAKRTGGDTGELFF. The CDR3 nucleotides are TGCAGTGCTAAAAGGACAGGGGGTGACACCGGGGAGCTGTTTTTT.

This chain joins TRBV6-1 and TRBJ2-2; 8 bases are shared with TRBD2. Unmatched junction bases numbered 9, after V lost 6 bases and J lost 0 bases. The CDR3 runs to 17 residues. Germline V gives CDR1 MNHNS, CDR2 SASEGT. The CDR3 coding sequence is TGTGCCAGCAGCTCCCCTCGGGGGGGCTCGAACACCGGGGAGCTGTTTTTT. Encoded protein: CASSSPRGGSNTGELFF.

V and J are TRBV7-2 and TRBJ1-2; TRBD1 agrees at 9 bases. The CDR3 totals 15 residues. Germline V gene lookup returns CDR1 SGHTA and CDR2 FQGNSA. V was clipped by 4 bases and J by 4 bases; unmatched bases: 7. CDR3 amino acids: CASSSTGGLLYGYTF. As DNA, the CDR3 is TGTGCCAGCAGCTCGACAGGGGGTCTGCTCTATGGCTACACCTTC.

The rearrangement joins TRBV29-1 to TRBJ2-7; D is unresolved. Germline assignment: CDR1 SQVTM and CDR2 ANQGSEA. V shed 4 bases and J shed 1 base, with 11 bases lying between them. The CDR3 extends over 13 amino acids. CDR3 coding DNA: TGCAGCGTTGGGATCGTAGATTCCTACGAGCAGTACTTC. Protein: CSVGIVDSYEQYF.

This clonotype has more than one count but fewer than ten. This chain joins TRBV11-3 and TRBJ1-1, with D perhaps TRBD1 (5 bases). The CDR3 runs to 15 residues. V shed 4 bases and J shed 1 base, with 13 bases lying between them. CDR1 and CDR2 (germline): SGHNT, YENEEA. CDR3 sequence (DNA): TGTGCCAGCAGCTCAAGACGGCAGGGGAACACTGAAGCTTTCTTT. This gives the protein CASSSRRQGNTEAFF.

The chain employs TRBV27 and TRBJ1-2; D unresolved. The V end lost 3 bases, the J end lost 0 bases, and 14 bases lay between the germline ends. The CDR3 loop spans 16 amino acids. Looked up from germline, CDR1 is MNHEY and CDR2 is SMNVEV (reference sequence). The CDR3 sequence: CASSFFRADSNYGYTF. CDR3 DNA sequence: TGTGCCAGCAGTTTTTTTAGGGCAGACTCTAACTATGGCTACACCTTC.

The chain combines TRBV7-2 with TRBJ1-2; no reliable D call. V gave up 1 base and J gave up 2 bases, with 14 bases separating them. This CDR3 region has 16 residues. Germline-derived CDR1 and CDR2 are SGHTA and FQGNSA. The CDR3 coding sequence is TGTGCCAGCAGCTTAGATTGGAAAATAGGCAACTATGGCTACACCTTC. This sequence encodes CASSLDWKIGNYGYTF.

V gene TRBV12-3 or TRBV12-4 combines with J gene TRBJ1-1; a possible D gene is TRBD1 (5 bases). CDR3 length: 14 amino acids. Trimming shortened V by 8 bases and J by 1 base, and 14 bases separated the two germline ends. In DNA, the CDR3 is TGTGCCAGCCGACGGGACGGCGAGAACACTGAAGCTTTCTTT. This translates into CASRRDGENTEAFF.

This clonotype has only a few counts. This CDR3 reads CASSHPRKELSHSGANVLTF. CDR3 in DNA: TGTGCCAGCAGCCATCCACGGAAAGAACTAAGCCACTCTGGGGCCAACGTCCTGACTTTC. The chain joins TRBV3-1 to TRBJ2-6; D gene uncertain. Germline CDR1 reads LGHDT; CDR2 reads YNNKEL (reference sequence). V was cut by 3 bases and J by 0 bases, with 21 bases left in between. CDR3 length equals 20 residues.

The CDR3 protein is CATSRAGGPYNEQFF. The CDR3 DNA follows: TGTGCCACCAGCAGAGCGGGGGGCCCCTACAATGAGCAGTTCTTC. This chain connects TRBV15 to TRBJ2-1, with TRBD2 as a possible D gene (7 bases). The CDR3 has 15 amino acids. With 1 base removed from V and 2 bases from J, the gap between germline ends came to 9 bases. In germline, CDR1 is LNHNV, CDR2 YYDKDF (reference sequence). Variable domain in full (rest from reference TRBV15 and TRBJ2-1): DAMVIQNPRYQVTQFGKPVTLSCSQTLNHNVMYWYQQKSSQAPKLLFHYYDKDFNNEADTPDNFQSRRPNTSFCFLDIRSPGLGDTAMYLCATSRAGGPYNEQFFGPGTRLTVL.